This T cell receptor beta chain was identified in a study of T cells after yellow fever vaccination. On the study more broadly: SMART-Seq v4 Ultra Low Input prepared libraries from low-cell fractions. General study results and limits: The bulk population could contribute abundant contaminating clonotypes to FACS-sorted repertoires. At around 95% for CD4 and approximately 89% for CD8, most primary-vaccination clones showed up again after the booster.

The CDR3 runs to 15 residues. V lost 7 bases and J lost 4, with 16 bases in between. Per the germline V gene, CDR1 is MGHRA and CDR2 is YSYEKL. In its sample, this clonotype was seen a few times. Its matching antigen is unknown. As TCR cDNA was made by 5'RACE template switching, a universal primer site and UMIs were added. Using its own MiXCR run on the 5' RACE reads, TCRdb lists one record per CDR3 protein. The table lists 450,000 to 550,000 distinct CDR3 sequences, about a fifth of them singletons. The chain carries TRBV4-1 and TRBJ2-2; D possibly matches TRBD1 or TRBD2 (5 bases each). The receptor was isolated from a man aged 18 to 30 who received the YFV17D yellow fever vaccine. The material was PBMCs, obtained roughly 23 days after the first yellow fever vaccination. The CDR3 DNA is TGCGCCAGCAATTATTATCCAGGGAGCACCGGGGAGCTGTTTTTT. Translated: CASNYYPGSTGELFF.